The clone carrying this T cell receptor beta chain was observed a handful of times. Antigen unknown. The sample originates from a study of response to subunit inactivated influenza vaccine. Whole-study results and caveats: After each seasonal influenza vaccination, few new T cells are recruited, the authors suggested.

TCRdb analysed the RT-PCR reads with MiXCR anew, one entry per CDR3 protein. The sample has 430,000 or so distinct CDR3 sequences; roughly 9.8% are singletons. The CDR3 is made up of 11 amino acids. Germline CDR1 DFQATT, CDR2 SNEGSKA (reference sequence). V is TRBV20-1 and J is TRBJ2-7; D possibly corresponds to TRBD1 (6 bases). The TCR originated in a man between 45 and 60 years old who received an inactivated influenza vaccine. The sample in question was PBMCs from blood, obtained about 6 weeks after vaccination. The CDR3 bases are TGCAGCTGGGGGCTCTCCTACGAGCAGTACTTC. Its protein product is CSWGLSYEQYF.